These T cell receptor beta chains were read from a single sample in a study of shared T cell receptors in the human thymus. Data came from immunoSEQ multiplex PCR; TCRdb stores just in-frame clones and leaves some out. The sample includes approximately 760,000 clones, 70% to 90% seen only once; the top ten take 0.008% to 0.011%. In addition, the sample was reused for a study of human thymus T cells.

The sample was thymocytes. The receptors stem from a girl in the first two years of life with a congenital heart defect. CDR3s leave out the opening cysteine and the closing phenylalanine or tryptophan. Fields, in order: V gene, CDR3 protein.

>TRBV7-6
ASSLVDRAEQF
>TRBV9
ASSVSHTGYEQY
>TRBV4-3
ASSQGTGVVGANVLT
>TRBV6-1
ASSQGGSGTEAF
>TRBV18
ASSPTGINQPQH
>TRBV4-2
ASSQDGETGDQVIRANVLT
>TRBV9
ASSDDRTGANVLT
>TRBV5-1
ASSLVGAGNTIY
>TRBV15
ATSGGQGMSPLH
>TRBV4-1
ASSQMPGQRSSYEQY
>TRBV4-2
ASSHNGQGKSGSNTEAF
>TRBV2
ASRGDRAFPLNTEAF
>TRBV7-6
ASSLAGTGGMNYGYT
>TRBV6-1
ATSGLVNTEAF
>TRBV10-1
ASSEQAVRNQPQH
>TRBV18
ASSPVLRDYEQY
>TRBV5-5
ASSLRAGFLSDSPLH
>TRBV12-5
ASGFRGSEAF
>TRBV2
ASSQGQGNNEKLF
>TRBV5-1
ASSLAGEADGYT